Here is one T cell receptor beta chain with its context. What it recognizes is unknown. This sample is part of a study of identical twins. Findings and limits, study-wide: There is a chance that invariant MAIT and iNKT cells partially muddied zero-insertion analyses.

TCRdb independently ran MiXCR on the 5' RACE reads; one entry per CDR3 protein. The data show 420,000 or so distinct CDR3 sequences, 18% seen once. The V gene's germline CDR1 is SGHRS and CDR2 YFSETQ. V shed 7 bases and J 7 bases; nucleotides not matched to a gene: 5. The CDR3 loop spans 13 amino acids. The TCR was taken from a man aged 50-60 years in good health. Sequencing was carried out using naive T cells sorted from blood. V usage is TRBV5-1 and J usage is TRBJ1-4; TRBD1 aligns across 9 bases. The CDR3 protein is CASGTGGGEKLFF. DNA for the CDR3: TGCGCCAGCGGCACAGGGGGCGGTGAAAAACTGTTTTTT.